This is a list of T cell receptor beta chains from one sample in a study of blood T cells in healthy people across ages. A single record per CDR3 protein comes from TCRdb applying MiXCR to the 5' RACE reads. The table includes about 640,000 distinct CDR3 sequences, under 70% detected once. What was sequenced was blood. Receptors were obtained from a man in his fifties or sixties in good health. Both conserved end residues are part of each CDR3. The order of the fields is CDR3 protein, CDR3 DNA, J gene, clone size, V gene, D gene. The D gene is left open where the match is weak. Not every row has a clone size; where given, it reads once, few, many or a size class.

cdr3_aa: CAISETPGQGTSTDTQYF
cdr3_nt: TGTGCCATCAGTGAGACTCCGGGACAGGGGACTAGCACAGATACGCAGTATTTT
j_call: TRBJ2-3
clone_size: NA
v_call: TRBV10-3
d_call: TRBD1

cdr3_aa: CASRIGMNTEAFF
cdr3_nt: TGTGCCAGCAGAATAGGGATGAACACTGAAGCTTTCTTT
j_call: TRBJ1-1
clone_size: NA
v_call: TRBV6-1
d_call: NA

cdr3_aa: CASSGPPRGRNEQFF
cdr3_nt: TGTGCCAGCAGTGGTCCCCCCCGGGGCCGCAATGAGCAGTTCTTC
j_call: TRBJ2-1
clone_size: NA
v_call: TRBV12-3/TRBV12-4
d_call: NA

cdr3_aa: CASSLETGSDTQYF
cdr3_nt: TGTGCCAGCAGCTTAGAGACAGGGTCAGATACGCAGTATTTT
j_call: TRBJ2-3
clone_size: NA
v_call: TRBV7-9
d_call: TRBD1

cdr3_aa: CSARVDGGGVQETQYF
cdr3_nt: TGCAGTGCTAGAGTGGATGGCGGGGGGGTACAAGAGACCCAGTACTTC
j_call: TRBJ2-5
clone_size: NA
v_call: TRBV20-1
d_call: TRBD2

cdr3_aa: CASSTSWGYTF
cdr3_nt: TGTGCCAGCAGCACCTCGTGGGGCTACACCTTC
j_call: TRBJ1-2
clone_size: few
v_call: TRBV7-9
d_call: NA

cdr3_aa: CASTARGEQYF
cdr3_nt: TGTGCCAGCACCGCGAGGGGCGAGCAGTACTTC
j_call: TRBJ2-7
clone_size: NA
v_call: TRBV3-1
d_call: NA

cdr3_aa: CASSLAGSNYGYTF
cdr3_nt: TGCGCCAGCAGCTTGGCAGGGTCTAACTATGGCTACACCTTC
j_call: TRBJ1-2
clone_size: NA
v_call: TRBV5-1
d_call: NA

cdr3_aa: CASSQRTGVGEKLFF
cdr3_nt: TGTGCCAGCAGCCAGAGGACAGGGGTCGGTGAAAAACTGTTTTTT
j_call: TRBJ1-4
clone_size: NA
v_call: TRBV3-1
d_call: TRBD1

cdr3_aa: CASSQDVAGMVVLYEQYF
cdr3_nt: TGCGCCAGCAGCCAAGATGTTGCGGGAATGGTTGTACTCTACGAGCAGTACTTC
j_call: TRBJ2-7
clone_size: once
v_call: TRBV4-1
d_call: NA